Listed here are 6 T cell receptor beta chains from one sample, sequenced in a study of cytomegalovirus exposure and HLA in healthy donors. Vbeta (60) and Jbeta (13) primers were used in the PCR. Assay used: immunoSEQ multiplex PCR; TCRdb lists only in-frame clones, some missing. The sample comprises some 200,000 clones, over 75% of which are singletons, and 1.5% to 2% rests with the top ten. Sequencing used PBMCs. The receptors stem from a young man in good health and CMV-seronegative.

This clone was observed a few times. This chain joins TRBV14 and TRBJ2-1; 8 nucleotides agree with TRBD2. The CDR3 loop spans 16 amino acids. The trim removed 1 base at V and 10 bases at J, leaving 12 bases unmatched. Germline V gene lookup returns CDR1 SGHDN and CDR2 FVKESK. CDR3 DNA sequence: TGTGCCAGCAGCCAAGCTGTAAGGCCGGGACTAGGGGAGCAGTTCTTC. Translating gives CASSQAVRPGLGEQFF.

The genes are TRBV9 and TRBJ2-7, with D tentatively TRBD1 (6 bases). The germline V gene encodes CDR1 SGDLS and CDR2 YYNGEE. This CDR3 contains 14 residues. Trimming cost V 3 bases and J 3 bases, with 13 bases left between them. The DNA of the CDR3 is TGTGCCAGCAGCGCCACAGGGCTGCACTACGAGCAGTACTTC. As protein: CASSATGLHYEQYF. The full variable domain, with the rest looked up from reference TRBV9 and TRBJ2-7, is DSGVTQTPKHLITATGQRVTLRCSPRSGDLSVYWYQQSLDQGLQFLIQYYNGEERAKGNILERFSAQQFPDLHSELNLSSLELGDSALYFCASSATGLHYEQYFGPGTRLTVT.

CDR3 sequence: CSVDAQGGTGELFF. The CDR3 bases are TGCAGCGTTGATGCGCAGGGAGGCACCGGGGAGCTGTTTTTT. The rearrangement joins TRBV29-1 to TRBJ2-2; D is perhaps TRBD2 (6 bases). CDR1 is SQVTM and CDR2 is ANQGSEA in the germline V gene. The V gene lost 3 bases and the J gene lost 4 bases, with 12 bases spanning the gap. The CDR3 runs 14 residues.

The chain joins TRBV6-6 to TRBJ2-1; no clear D. The CDR3 runs 12 residues. Trimming took off 4 bases at V and 4 bases at J, with 5 bases between the two ends. Germline-derived CDR1 and CDR2 are MNHNY and SVGAGI (reference sequence). The CDR3 spells CASSSGYNEQFF. CDR3 DNA sequence: TGTGCCAGCAGTTCCGGGTACAATGAGCAGTTCTTC.

V is TRBV6-5 and J is TRBJ1-2; 9 bases agree with TRBD1. In germline, CDR1 is MNHEY, CDR2 SVGAGI. The CDR3 has 15 amino acids. The J segment lost 6 bases and the V segment lost 0 bases, leaving 5 bases of the junction unmatched. The DNA of the CDR3 is TGTGCCAGCAGTTACTCTAGGACAGGGGACAATGGCTACACCTTC. This sequence encodes CASSYSRTGDNGYTF.

The V call is TRBV5-6, the J call TRBJ1-1; tentatively, D is TRBD1 (5 bases). V was cut by 4 bases and J by 3 bases, with 10 bases left in between. The CDR3 sequence is 13 residues long. Germline lookup yields CDR1 SGHDT and CDR2 YYEEEE. CDR3 DNA: TGTGCCAGCAGCCCCCCGGGGGACACTGAAGCTTTCTTT. It translates to CASSPPGDTEAFF. Complete variable domain (other parts from reference TRBV5-6 and TRBJ1-1): DAGVTQSPTHLIKTRGQQVTLRCSPKSGHDTVSWYQQALGQGPQFIFQYYEEEERQRGNFPDRFSGHQFPNYSSELNVNALLLGDSALYLCASSPPGDTEAFFGQGTRLTVV.